These 29 T cell receptor beta chains were sequenced from one sample in a study of T cells in tumors after PD-1 blockade (dated by TCRdb to between 2018 and 2020). Read against the paper, the sample's time point label means: after anti-PD-1 therapy. Library preparation used the immunoSEQ multiplex PCR assay. TCRdb took this table from immuneACCESS and kept in-frame rearrangements with V and J called. Such tables lack part of the clones; where checked against another copy, unresolved V genes explain under half of the gap, and the rest is unexplained. The sample contains tens of thousands of clones, less than 85% of them found a single time. The ten largest clones capture 4.7% of the sample. The material sequenced was PBMCs, taken after anti-PD-1 treatment. All receptors derive from a human donor with basal cell carcinoma.

V usage is TRBV7-2 and J usage is TRBJ2-5; D may be TRBD1 (5 bases). Germline CDR1 SGHTA, CDR2 FQGNSA. The V gene lost 3 bases and the J gene lost 4 bases, with 12 bases spanning the gap. The CDR3 contains 14 residues. The CDR3 nucleotides are TGTGCCAGCAGCTTTTATTACAGGACAGAGACCCAGTACTTC. Amino acids: CASSFYYRTETQYF.

The J gene is TRBJ2-6, the V gene TRBV12-5; 7 bases are a match to TRBD1. Per the germline V gene, CDR1 is LGHNT and CDR2 is FRNRAP. The CDR3 length is 17 residues. V gave up 3 bases and J gave up 0 bases; unmatched junction bases: 5. DNA of the CDR3: TGTGCTAGTGGTTTTGGGACAGCCATCTCTGGGGCCAACGTCCTGACTTTC. Its translation is CASGFGTAISGANVLTF.

The chain uses TRBV7-2 and TRBJ2-3; the match to TRBD1 covers 10 bases. The length of the CDR3 is 15 residues. The J segment lost 3 bases and the V segment lost 5 bases, leaving 5 bases of the junction unmatched. CDR1 is SGHTA, CDR2 FQGNSA, per germline. The CDR3 DNA reads as TGTGCCAGCAGCACAAGGACAGGGGGGACAGATACGCAGTATTTT. This sequence encodes CASSTRTGGTDTQYF.

The chain uses TRBV5-6 and TRBJ2-1, with D tentatively TRBD1 or TRBD2 (6 bases each). This CDR3 comprises 15 residues. Looked up from germline, CDR1 is SGHDT and CDR2 is YYEEEE. Trimming removed 1 base from V and 7 bases from J, with 15 bases in between. CDR3 amino acids: CASSLRDRRGNEQFF. DNA for the CDR3: TGTGCCAGCAGCTTGCGGGATAGGAGGGGGAATGAGCAGTTCTTC.

This sequence joins TRBV5-6 and TRBJ2-3; D gene unclear. The V gene lost 0 bases and the J gene lost 7 bases, with 6 bases spanning the gap. This CDR3 is built from 12 residues. The germline CDR1 and CDR2 sequences are SGHDT and YYEEEE. The CDR3 loop reads CASSLATNTQYF. The CDR3 DNA reads as TGTGCCAGCAGCTTGGCTACCAATACGCAGTATTTT. The full variable domain, with the rest looked up from reference TRBV5-6 and TRBJ2-3, is DAGVTQSPTHLIKTRGQQVTLRCSPKSGHDTVSWYQQALGQGPQFIFQYYEEEERQRGNFPDRFSGHQFPNYSSELNVNALLLGDSALYLCASSLATNTQYFGPGTRLTVL.

The table lists this clone with a few counts. The rearrangement joins TRBV10-3 to TRBJ2-1; the D is unclear. Germline V lookup: CDR1 ENHRY, CDR2 SYGVKD. The germline V and J ends were trimmed by 7 bases and 6 bases, with 16 bases remaining between them. The CDR3 is made up of 14 amino acids. CDR3 sequence (DNA): TGTGCCATCACGGCCAGGATTTCAGTCAATGAGCAGTTCTTC. Protein product: CAITARISVNEQFF.

The chain combines TRBV27 with TRBJ2-2, with TRBD1 matching over 10 bases. The CDR3 length is 14 residues. Germline CDR1 MNHEY, CDR2 SMNVEV (reference sequence). The V gene end was trimmed by 11 bases and the J gene end by 7 bases; junction bases not matched to a gene: 10. This CDR3 reads CADRGTGESGELFF. The CDR3 DNA reads as TGTGCCGACCGGGGGACAGGGGAAAGCGGGGAGCTGTTTTTT.

The chain links TRBV19 to TRBJ1-6; TRBD1 aligns across 8 bases. Trimming at V came to 7 bases and at J to 7 bases, leaving 6 bases not matched to a gene. The CDR3 has 14 residues. CDR1 is LNHDA and CDR2 is SQIVND in the germline V gene (reference sequence). The CDR3 sequence: CASKDRVSNSPLHF. CDR3 coding DNA: TGTGCCAGTAAGGACAGGGTGTCCAATTCACCCCTCCACTTT.

The V gene is TRBV9, the J gene TRBJ2-3; TRBD2 might be the D (5 bases). Germline assignment: CDR1 SGDLS and CDR2 YYNGEE. The CDR3 is made up of 16 amino acids. Trimming took 0 bases from V and 1 from J, leaving 12 bases between them. This CDR3 is CASSVGGASRTDTQYF. CDR3 coding DNA: TGTGCCAGCAGCGTAGGAGGCGCTAGCCGCACAGATACGCAGTATTTT.

This clone was seen a handful of times. V and J are TRBV30 and TRBJ2-6, with D perhaps being TRBD1 or TRBD2 (6 bases each). CDR3 length: 16 amino acids. Trimming took 0 bases from V and 4 from J, leaving 13 bases between them. Germline V gene lookup returns CDR1 GTSNPN and CDR2 SVGIG (reference sequence). The CDR3 loop is CAWSVRGTWGANVLTF. CDR3 DNA: TGTGCCTGGAGTGTACGGGGGACATGGGGGGCCAACGTCCTGACTTTC.

This clone was detected once. The chain is built from TRBV12-3 or TRBV12-4 and TRBJ2-1; 7 bases are a match to TRBD1. The CDR3 has 13 amino acids. V gave up 10 bases and J gave up 4 bases; unmatched junction bases: 7. The CDR3 protein is CAILGTAYNEQFF. The CDR3 region has the DNA TGTGCCATCCTTGGGACAGCGTACAATGAGCAGTTCTTC.

This chain joins TRBV5-1 and TRBJ2-3; 9 nucleotides agree with TRBD1. Germline CDR1 SGHRS, CDR2 YFSETQ. The CDR3 length is 15 residues. J was trimmed by 2 bases and V by 0 bases; bases with no gene match: 1. Here the CDR3 reads CASSLGDRDTDTQYF. The CDR3 DNA reads TGCGCCAGCAGCTTGGGGGACAGGGACACAGATACGCAGTATTTT.

A few counts support this clone. The chain uses TRBV27 and TRBJ2-7, with D possibly TRBD1 on 5 matching bases. Germline V gene data show CDR1 as MNHEY and CDR2 as SMNVEV (reference sequence). V gave up 3 bases and J gave up 3 bases, with 12 bases separating them. The CDR3 totals 14 residues. This chain's CDR3 is CASSLYRDSYEQYF. As DNA, the CDR3 is TGTGCCAGCAGTTTGTATCGCGACAGCTACGAGCAGTACTTC.

This clone occurred once. At one end, the junction sequence differs from germline, possibly due to a read error. The chain employs TRBV5-1 and TRBJ2-5, with TRBD2 matching over 9 bases. The CDR3 has 15 amino acids. The germline gives CDR1 SGHRS, CDR2 YFSETQ. In DNA, the CDR3 is TGCGCCCGCAGCTCGAACGGGGCGGGGGGGGAGACCCAGTACTTC. Protein: CARSSNGAGGETQYF.

This chain connects TRBV25-1 to TRBJ2-3; 12 positions agree with TRBD2. Germline CDR1 and CDR2: MGHDK and SYGVNS. V lost 8 bases and J lost 4; bases outside the gene matches: 10. This CDR3 is 16 amino acids long. Written as DNA, the CDR3 is TGTGCCAGCCGAGGGGCTAGCGGGGGGGAAGCAGATACGCAGTATTTT. Translation gives CASRGASGGEADTQYF.

This rearrangement joins TRBV2 to TRBJ1-6, with 12 positions matching TRBD1. This CDR3 is built from 19 residues. Germline loops: CDR1 SNHLY, CDR2 FYNNEI. Trimming cost V 4 bases and J 6 bases; bases outside gene matches: 13. CDR3 coding DNA: TGTGCCAGCAGTGGCACCGGGACAGGGGGCGTTAGTAGTAATTCACCCCTCCACTTT. Translating gives CASSGTGTGGVSSNSPLHF.

The CDR3, as DNA: TGTGCCAGCAGCTTGGGGTTTAGCGGGGGGGCATATGAGCAGTTCTTC. Amino acid sequence: CASSLGFSGGAYEQFF. J is TRBJ2-1 and V is TRBV5-4; 11 bases fit TRBD2. The trim removed 0 bases at V and 8 bases at J, leaving 7 bases unmatched. The CDR3 runs 16 residues. CDR1 SGHNT and CDR2 YYREEE come from the germline V gene (reference sequence).

A few counts support this clone. The chain couples TRBV6-1 to TRBJ2-1; TRBD2 matches 8 bases. The germline gives CDR1 MNHNS, CDR2 SASEGT. V lost 1 base and J lost 4; bases outside the gene matches: 6. The CDR3 contains 16 residues. CDR3 DNA: TGTGCCAGCAGTGAAGAGTATAGCGGGGTATACAATGAGCAGTTCTTC. It encodes CASSEEYSGVYNEQFF.

This clone occurred once. V gene TRBV2 combines with J gene TRBJ2-3, with D possibly matching TRBD2 (6 bases). The germline V and J ends were trimmed by 6 bases and 2 bases, with 21 bases remaining between them. CDR1 and CDR2 from the germline V gene are SNHLY and FYNNEI. The CDR3 extends over 17 amino acids. CDR3 DNA: TGTGCCAGCAGGGAGACAGAGGCGGGGAGCTACACAGATACGCAGTATTTT. Its translation: CASRETEAGSYTDTQYF. Combining the CDR3 with reference TRBV2 and TRBJ2-3 gives the whole variable domain EPEVTQTPSHQVTQMGQEVILRCVPISNHLYFYWYRQILGQKVEFLVSFYNNEISEKSEIFDDQFSVERPDGSNFTLKIRSTKLEDSAMYFCASRETEAGSYTDTQYFGPGTRLTVL.

This clone was picked up a small number of times. The rearrangement links TRBV3-1 (or the pseudogene TRBV3-2) to TRBJ1-1; no clear D gene. The CDR3 runs 13 residues. Germline lookup yields CDR1 LGHDT and CDR2 YNNKEL (reference sequence). Trimming cost V 0 bases and J 4 bases, with 6 bases left between them. CDR3 in amino acids: CASSQEKVTEAFF. The CDR3 DNA reads TGTGCCAGCAGCCAAGAAAAGGTCACTGAAGCTTTCTTT.

This chain connects TRBV2 to TRBJ1-4; the D is unclear. Germline V gene lookup returns CDR1 SNHLY and CDR2 FYNNEI. Trimming removed 6 bases at V and 10 bases at J, with 12 bases between. The CDR3 sequence is 12 residues long. The CDR3 spells CASRDPLRKLFF. The CDR3 DNA follows: TGTGCCAGCAGAGACCCCCTACGAAAACTGTTTTTT. Together with reference TRBV2 and TRBJ1-4, the CDR3 gives the full variable domain: EPEVTQTPSHQVTQMGQEVILRCVPISNHLYFYWYRQILGQKVEFLVSFYNNEISEKSEIFDDQFSVERPDGSNFTLKIRSTKLEDSAMYFCASRDPLRKLFFGSGTQLSVL.

The chain uses TRBV18 and TRBJ2-1, with D unresolved. The CDR3 spans 14 residues. Germline lookup yields CDR1 KGHSH and CDR2 LQKENI. V lost 5 bases to trimming and J lost 0 bases, with 8 bases between them. CDR3 residues: CASSSHRSYNEQFF. The CDR3 DNA sequence: TGTGCCAGCTCATCACATCGCTCCTACAATGAGCAGTTCTTC. Together with reference TRBV18 and TRBJ2-1, the CDR3 gives the full variable domain: NAGVMQNPRHLVRRRGQEARLRCSPMKGHSHVYWYRQLPEEGLKFMVYLQKENIIDESGMPKERFSAEFPKEGPSILRIQQVVRGDSAAYFCASSSHRSYNEQFFGPGTRLTVL.

This clone has only a few counts. The chain links TRBV18 to TRBJ2-1, with no clear D. This CDR3 has 14 amino acids. V was cut by 3 bases and J by 2 bases, with 8 bases left in between. The germline CDR1 and CDR2 sequences are KGHSH and LQKENI. The CDR3 reads CASSPEGAYNEQFF. The DNA of the CDR3 is TGTGCCAGCTCACCTGAAGGAGCCTACAATGAGCAGTTCTTC.

The chain employs TRBV19 and TRBJ1-5; TRBD1 aligns across 7 bases. V lost 3 bases, J lost 1 base, and 3 bases stayed unmatched. CDR3 length equals 15 residues. Germline V gene lookup returns CDR1 LNHDA and CDR2 SQIVND (reference sequence). The CDR3 sequence: CASSIIGGSNQPQHF. The CDR3 DNA reads as TGTGCCAGTAGTATTATAGGGGGCAGCAATCAGCCCCAGCATTTT.

This clone was observed a few times. J is TRBJ2-3 and V is TRBV2, with 10 bases aligning to TRBD1. Germline trimming cut 6 bases from V and 2 bases from J; bases unmatched to any gene: 5. The CDR3 totals 15 residues. Germline V gene sequence: CDR1 SNHLY, CDR2 FYNNEI. For the CDR3, the DNA is TGTGCCAGCAGGATTGGGACAGGGGTCACAGATACGCAGTATTTT. Protein sequence: CASRIGTGVTDTQYF.

The V call is TRBV6-6, the J call TRBJ1-5; TRBD1 matches at 7 bases. This CDR3 spans 16 amino acids. Trimming removed 0 bases from V and 3 bases from J; junction bases left unmatched: 5. Germline V gives CDR1 MNHNY, CDR2 SVGAGI (reference sequence). CDR3 in DNA: TGTGCCAGCAGTTACTCCGGGGGACAGCTCAATCAGCCCCAGCATTTT. This encodes CASSYSGGQLNQPQHF.

In its sample, this clone was seen a few times. The chain combines TRBV19 with TRBJ1-1, with TRBD1 matching 7 bases. CDR1 and CDR2 (germline): LNHDA, SQIVND (reference sequence). This CDR3 spans 17 amino acids. Germline trimming cut 3 bases from V and 0 bases from J; bases unmatched to any gene: 10. The CDR3 nucleotides read TGTGCCAGTAGTATGGCCAGGGGGACAATCATGAACACTGAAGCTTTCTTT. It yields the protein CASSMARGTIMNTEAFF.

The chain couples TRBV4-2 to TRBJ1-3; 8 bases agree with TRBD1. V lost 1 base to trimming and J lost 2 bases; unmatched junction nucleotides: 13. CDR3 length equals 19 residues. The germline V gene has CDR1 LGHNA and CDR2 YNFKEQ. In nucleotides, the CDR3 is TGTGCCAGCAGCCAAGGGACAGGGAACGTAGCTCAACCTGGAAACACCATATATTTT. It encodes CASSQGTGNVAQPGNTIYF.

The CDR3 DNA reads TGTGCCAGCAGCTTACCGGGGGCCTACAATGAGCAGTTCTTC. It is translated as CASSLPGAYNEQFF. The genes are TRBV7-6 and TRBJ2-1; a weak D match, TRBD2 (6 bases). CDR1 is SGHVS and CDR2 is FNYEAQ in the germline V gene. V was trimmed by 2 bases and J by 2 bases, leaving 7 bases between them. CDR3 length: 14 amino acids. The full variable domain, with the rest looked up from reference TRBV7-6 and TRBJ2-1, is GAGVSQSPRYKVTKRGQDVALRCDPISGHVSLYWYRQALGQGPEFLTYFNYEAQQDKSGLPNDRFSAERPEGSISTLTIQRTEQRDSAMYRCASSLPGAYNEQFFGPGTRLTVL.